Detailed here is one TCR beta chain. The data stem from a study of identical twins. TCRdb used MiXCR to reprocess the 5' RACE reads, holding one entry per CDR3 protein. The data hold 1.5 million to 2 million distinct CDR3 sequences, with around a third observed a single time. The clonotype comes from a newborn girl in good health. The source material was cord blood.

In DNA form, the CDR3 reads TGTGCCAGCAGTAACAACAGGGTGTTACCCGGGGAGCTGTTTTTT. Its protein is CASSNNRVLPGELFF. The rearrangement links TRBV12-3 or TRBV12-4 to TRBJ2-2; D perhaps matches TRBD1 (6 bases). The CDR3 has 15 residues. Trimming cost V 5 bases and J 6 bases, with 16 bases left between them.